What follows is one T cell receptor beta chain and its context. Its target antigen remains unknown. No per-base quality is available; no much larger clone lies one base away. The collaborating institutions used their own protocols to collect whole blood in K2EDTA tubes. Collaborator samples were shipped for TCRbeta analysis as frozen whole blood, isolated PBMCs, or DNA extracted from either sample type. The data originate from a study of blood T cell repertoires in COVID-19 (dated by TCRdb to the early 2020s). About the full investigation: Samples covering the acute and convalescent phases of COVID-19 were provided by collaborators in the United States, Italy and Spain. The prospective study material was composed of cDNA or gDNA derived from T cells, B-cell-depleted T cells, or PBMCs. Deeply sampled blood TCRbeta repertoires from subjects exposed to, actively infected with, or recovered from COVID-19 were included in the dataset. The repertoires were made available in a free public database intended to serve as a resource for research on the immune response to SARS-CoV-2. The samples were drawn from the first 160 participants of the ongoing ImmuneRACE study and from 950 to 1,500 subjects provided by 6 global collaborators. A de-identified subject ID, COVID-19 status, age in years and sex were almost always included in the sample metadata. HLA class I and class II types, where available, came from metadata supplied by the sample provider rather than from assay-based typing. Study-wide conclusions, independent of this receptor: How much clinical and demographic metadata was included differed by source and by participant, and the metadata was provided uncurated.

Relative to germline, V is 2 bases shorter and J is 4 bases shorter, with 16 bases between their ends. CDR1 and CDR2 were assigned from the germline V gene as MDHEN and SYDVKM. The CDR3 runs 16 residues from the cysteine to the phenylalanine. Only the CDR3 portion is preserved as DNA: 48 bases, with reading frame beginning at the first base. TCRbeta CDR3 regions were amplified from genomic DNA using the immunoSEQ Assay, a bias-controlled multiplex PCR. The study's own analysis went as follows. Within the assay, amplification of reference gene primers was used to estimate how many nucleated cells each sample contained. To quantify the absolute abundance of each unique TCRbeta CDR3 rearrangement, sequence reads were collapsed and filtered. For each sample, productive Simpson clonality was calculated as the square root of Simpson's diversity index across productive rearrangements. TCRdb's version of the immuneACCESS table is confined to in-frame rearrangements and falls short of the full clone set. An unresolved V gene accounts for under half of the shortfall where checked; the remainder is of unknown origin. D and trimming were read from the DNA, whereas the V and J calls and clone size are those reported in that table. For this sample there are roughly 300,000 clones; approximately 85% appear just once. In total, the top ten clones hold around 7.8% of the sample.

The chain was built from TRBV28 and TRBJ2-3, with TRBD2 as a weak D call on 6 bases. The sequence was collected from a human donor in a cohort sampled during active COVID-19. The sequenced sample consisted of peripheral blood. The CDR3 reads CASSLVSGGAADTQYF. The sequenced DNA is TGTGCCAGCAGTTTAGTTAGCGGAGGGGCCGCAGATACGCAGTATTTT.